This T cell receptor (beta chain) was observed in a study of response to subunit inactivated influenza vaccine. Findings and caveats of the study: Each seasonal influenza vaccination recruits few new T cells, the authors suggested.

TCRdb re-called the RT-PCR reads through MiXCR, storing one row per CDR3 protein. The table shows approximately 500,000 distinct CDR3 sequences, with over 10% occurring only once. Worth noting for this clonotype: Its antigen remains unknown. The conserved closing phenylalanine or tryptophan is absent in this CDR3, likely reflecting a read error.

Germline V gives CDR1 DFQATT, CDR2 SNEGSKA (reference sequence). This CDR3 is 12 amino acids long. V was shortened by 1 base and J by 4 bases, with 8 bases between the two germline ends. Sequenced material: PBMCs from blood, taken roughly 6 weeks after vaccination. V gene TRBV20-1 combines with J gene TRBJ2-7; D gene uncertain. The source is a man aged 45 to 65 who received an inactivated influenza vaccine. This CDR3 reads CSARVWKYEQYL. DNA for the CDR3: TGCAGTGCTAGAGTGTGGAAATACGAGCAGTACCTC.